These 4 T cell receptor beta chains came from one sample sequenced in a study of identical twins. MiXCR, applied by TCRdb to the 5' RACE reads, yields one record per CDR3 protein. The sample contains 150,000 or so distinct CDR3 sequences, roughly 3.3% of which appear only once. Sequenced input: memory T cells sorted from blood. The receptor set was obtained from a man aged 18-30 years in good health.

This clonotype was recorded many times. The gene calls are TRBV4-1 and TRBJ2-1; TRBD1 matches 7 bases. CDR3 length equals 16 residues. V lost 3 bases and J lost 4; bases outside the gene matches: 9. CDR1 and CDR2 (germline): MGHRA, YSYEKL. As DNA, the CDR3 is TGCGCCAGCAGCCAGGACTTGGGACAGACATACAATGAGCAGTTCTTC. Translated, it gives CASSQDLGQTYNEQFF.

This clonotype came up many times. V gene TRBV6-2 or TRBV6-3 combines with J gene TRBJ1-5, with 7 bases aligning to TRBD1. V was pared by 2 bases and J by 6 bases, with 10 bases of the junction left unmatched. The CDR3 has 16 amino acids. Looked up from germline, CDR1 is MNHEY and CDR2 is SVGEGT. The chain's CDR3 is CASSYISRGARQPQHF. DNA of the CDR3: TGTGCCAGCAGTTACATATCCAGGGGGGCACGTCAGCCCCAGCATTTT.

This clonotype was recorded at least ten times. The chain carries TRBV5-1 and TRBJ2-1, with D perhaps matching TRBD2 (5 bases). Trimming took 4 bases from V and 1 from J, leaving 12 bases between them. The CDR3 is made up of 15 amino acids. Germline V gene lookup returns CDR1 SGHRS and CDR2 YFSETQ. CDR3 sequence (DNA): TGCGCCAGCAGCCTGATCGGGGTATCCTACAATGAGCAGTTCTTC. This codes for CASSLIGVSYNEQFF.

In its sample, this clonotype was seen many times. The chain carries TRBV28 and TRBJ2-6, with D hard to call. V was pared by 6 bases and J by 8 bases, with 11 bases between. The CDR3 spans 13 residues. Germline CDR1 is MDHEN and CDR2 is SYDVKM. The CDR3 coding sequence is TGTGCCAGCAGGCCCGGGCCCACCAACGTCCTGACTTTC. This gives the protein CASRPGPTNVLTF. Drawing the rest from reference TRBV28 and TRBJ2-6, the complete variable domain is DVKVTQSSRYLVKRTGEKVFLECVQDMDHENMFWYRQDPGLGLRLIYFSYDVKMKEKGDIPEGYSVSREKKERFSLILESASTNQTSMYLCASRPGPTNVLTFGAGSRLTVL.